This T cell receptor beta chain stems from a study of blood T cell repertoires in COVID-19. Study as a whole: Samples of COVID-19 (acute and convalescent) were obtained from the United States, Italy and Spain. PBMCs, B-cell-depleted T cells, or T cells were the source of the cDNA or gDNA that made up the material.

The CDR3 has 12 amino acids. With 4 bases removed from V and 4 bases from J, the gap between germline ends came to 8 bases. In germline, CDR1 is LGHDT, CDR2 YNNKEL (reference sequence). Authors' methods: It was from reference gene primer amplification that nucleated cell counts were estimated. Repertoires were generated with immunoSEQ multiplex PCR, while TCRdb's copy carries only in-frame clones and drops some. V, J and clone size are taken as reported in that table, and D and trimming were inferred from the DNA itself. This repertoire shows 150,000 or so clones, around nine tenths found once; its top ten account for about 4.7%.

The chain links TRBV3-1 (or the pseudogene TRBV3-2) to TRBJ2-7, with TRBD1 as a possible D gene (5 bases). The source material was peripheral blood. The source of this sequence is a human donor in a cohort sampled during active COVID-19. In DNA form, the CDR3 reads TGTGCCAGCAGCCCCCAGGGTTACGAGCAGTACTTC. Translating gives CASSPQGYEQYF.